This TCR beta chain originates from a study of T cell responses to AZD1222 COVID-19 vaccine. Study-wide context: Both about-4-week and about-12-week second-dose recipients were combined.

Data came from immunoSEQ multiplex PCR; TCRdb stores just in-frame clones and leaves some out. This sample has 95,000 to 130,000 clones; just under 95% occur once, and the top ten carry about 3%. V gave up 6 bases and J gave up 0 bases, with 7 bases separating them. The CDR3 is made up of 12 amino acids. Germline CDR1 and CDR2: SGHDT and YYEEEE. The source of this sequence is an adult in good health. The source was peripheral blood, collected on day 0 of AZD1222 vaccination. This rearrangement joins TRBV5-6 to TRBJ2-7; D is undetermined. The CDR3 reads CASKGSSYEQYF. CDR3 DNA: TGTGCCAGCAAGGGAAGCTCCTACGAGCAGTACTTC.